The rows below give T cell receptor beta chains drawn from one sample of a study of beta chain bispecific antibodies for T cell cancers. The antigens for these receptors are not known. TCRdb fed the 5' RACE reads into MiXCR, producing one record per CDR3 protein. The sample carries 17,000 or so distinct CDR3 sequences, about 1.9% recorded once. The sequenced sample was healthy donor T cells cultured with leukemia cells. These receptors came from a human donor in good health. Some clones in this sample may be carry-over from other donors' samples. CDR3s include the opening cysteine and the closing phenylalanine or tryptophan. Each record gives: J gene, clone size, D gene, V gene, CDR3 protein, CDR3 DNA. A D gene is named only where the DNA matches it firmly. Clone size, where shown, is once, few, many, or a class for clones that have expanded.

j_call: TRBJ2-4
clone_size: many
d_call: -
v_call: TRBV19
cdr3_aa: CASSRQGGRNIQYF
cdr3_nt: TGTGCCAGTAGTCGGCAGGGTGGGAGAAACATTCAGTACTTC

j_call: TRBJ1-4
clone_size: many
d_call: -
v_call: TRBV3-1
cdr3_aa: CASSHQYPTNEKLFF
cdr3_nt: TGTGCCAGCAGCCATCAGTACCCAACTAATGAAAAACTGTTTTTT

j_call: TRBJ2-4
clone_size: many
d_call: -
v_call: TRBV7-9
cdr3_aa: CASSSRDSLGAKNIQYF
cdr3_nt: TGTGCCAGCAGCTCGCGGGACTCCTTGGGAGCCAAAAACATTCAGTACTTC

j_call: TRBJ2-1
clone_size: many
d_call: -
v_call: TRBV15
cdr3_aa: CATNNWGEQFF
cdr3_nt: TGTGCCACCAACAATTGGGGGGAGCAGTTCTTC

j_call: TRBJ2-2
clone_size: many
d_call: -
v_call: TRBV19
cdr3_aa: CASSMGTGELFF
cdr3_nt: TGTGCCAGTAGTATGGGAACCGGGGAGCTGTTTTTT

j_call: TRBJ1-1
clone_size: many
d_call: TRBD1
v_call: TRBV7-8
cdr3_aa: CASSLEAGTGAEAFF
cdr3_nt: TGTGCCAGCAGCTTAGAGGCCGGGACAGGGGCCGAAGCTTTCTTT

j_call: TRBJ2-4
clone_size: many
d_call: -
v_call: TRBV5-1
cdr3_aa: CASSPWDREYTQYF
cdr3_nt: TGCGCCAGCAGCCCTTGGGACCGGGAATATACTCAGTACTTC

j_call: TRBJ1-4
clone_size: many
d_call: -
v_call: TRBV13
cdr3_aa: CASSSGPPGKYNEKLFF
cdr3_nt: TGTGCCAGCAGCTCTGGACCCCCCGGAAAATATAATGAAAAACTGTTTTTT

j_call: TRBJ2-7
clone_size: many
d_call: TRBD1
v_call: TRBV5-1
cdr3_aa: CASSLAGQVSYEQYF
cdr3_nt: TGCGCCAGCAGCTTGGCCGGACAGGTCTCCTACGAGCAGTACTTC

j_call: TRBJ2-1
clone_size: few
d_call: -
v_call: TRBV20-1
cdr3_aa: CSARDYNSSSYNEQFF
cdr3_nt: TGCAGTGCTAGAGATTACAACAGCAGCTCCTACAATGAGCAGTTCTTC

j_call: TRBJ1-4
clone_size: medium-sized
d_call: TRBD1
v_call: TRBV4-1
cdr3_aa: CASSPPLTDRRPLNEKLFF
cdr3_nt: TGCGCCAGCAGCCCCCCACTAACGGACAGGCGGCCTCTTAATGAAAAACTGTTTTTT

j_call: TRBJ2-1
clone_size: many
d_call: -
v_call: TRBV19
cdr3_aa: CASSITPGPLQFF
cdr3_nt: TGTGCCAGTAGTATAACCCCAGGTCCTTTACAGTTCTTC

j_call: TRBJ2-1
clone_size: many
d_call: TRBD2
v_call: TRBV20-1
cdr3_aa: CSARETSRSYNEQFF
cdr3_nt: TGCAGTGCTAGAGAGACTAGCAGGTCCTACAATGAGCAGTTCTTC

j_call: TRBJ2-2
clone_size: medium-sized
d_call: -
v_call: TRBV9
cdr3_aa: CASSPHTGELFF
cdr3_nt: TGTGCCAGCAGCCCGCACACCGGGGAGCTGTTTTTT

j_call: TRBJ1-2
clone_size: many
d_call: -
v_call: TRBV12-3/TRBV12-4
cdr3_aa: CASSPGPSYGYTF
cdr3_nt: TGTGCCAGCAGCCCGGGACCGAGCTATGGCTACACCTTC

j_call: TRBJ2-5
clone_size: medium-sized
d_call: -
v_call: TRBV5-1
cdr3_aa: CASSVGEAQYF
cdr3_nt: TGCGCCAGCAGCGTGGGAGAGGCCCAGTACTTC

j_call: TRBJ2-2
clone_size: many
d_call: -
v_call: TRBV7-8
cdr3_aa: CASSLGDRLSGTGELFF
cdr3_nt: TGTGCCAGCAGCTTAGGTGACAGGCTAAGTGGCACCGGGGAGCTGTTTTTT

j_call: TRBJ2-3
clone_size: many
d_call: -
v_call: TRBV3-1
cdr3_aa: CASSQEVGTWRDTQYF
cdr3_nt: TGTGCCAGCAGCCAAGAAGTTGGGACTTGGAGAGATACGCAGTATTTT

j_call: TRBJ1-2
clone_size: many
d_call: TRBD1
v_call: TRBV6-5
cdr3_aa: CASSILGQDYGYTF
cdr3_nt: TGTGCCAGCAGCATATTGGGACAGGACTATGGCTACACCTTC

j_call: TRBJ2-2
clone_size: many
d_call: -
v_call: TRBV27
cdr3_aa: CASSLQGYTGELFF
cdr3_nt: TGTGCCAGCAGTTTACAGGGATACACCGGGGAGCTGTTTTTT

j_call: TRBJ2-7
clone_size: -
d_call: TRBD2
v_call: TRBV2
cdr3_aa: CASSESGGVDEQYF
cdr3_nt: TGTGCCAGCAGTGAGAGCGGGGGAGTGGACGAGCAGTACTTC

j_call: TRBJ1-1
clone_size: many
d_call: -
v_call: TRBV10-3
cdr3_aa: CAISGIRTAEAFF
cdr3_nt: TGTGCCATCAGTGGTATTAGAACCGCTGAAGCTTTCTTT

j_call: TRBJ1-2
clone_size: many
d_call: -
v_call: TRBV10-3
cdr3_aa: CAISESKTGPGRGYTF
cdr3_nt: TGTGCCATCAGTGAGTCGAAAACGGGACCCGGGCGTGGCTACACCTTC

j_call: TRBJ2-7
clone_size: medium-sized
d_call: TRBD1
v_call: TRBV10-3
cdr3_aa: CAISDQQGARGHEQYF
cdr3_nt: TGTGCCATCAGTGACCAACAGGGGGCTCGGGGTCACGAGCAGTACTTC

j_call: TRBJ2-3
clone_size: many
d_call: -
v_call: TRBV5-1
cdr3_aa: CASSNARTDTQYF
cdr3_nt: TGCGCCAGCAGCAACGCCCGCACAGATACGCAGTATTTT

j_call: TRBJ2-7
clone_size: many
d_call: -
v_call: TRBV25-1
cdr3_aa: CASSPDPYEQYF
cdr3_nt: TGTGCCAGCAGTCCGGACCCCTACGAGCAGTACTTC

j_call: TRBJ2-7
clone_size: many
d_call: TRBD2
v_call: TRBV4-1
cdr3_aa: CASSQATSGYEQYF
cdr3_nt: TGCGCCAGCAGCCAAGCGACTAGCGGTTACGAGCAGTACTTC

j_call: TRBJ1-4
clone_size: many
d_call: -
v_call: TRBV5-1
cdr3_aa: CASSRGDSAEKLFF
cdr3_nt: TGCGCCAGCAGCCGCGGAGATTCGGCCGAAAAACTGTTTTTT

j_call: TRBJ1-4
clone_size: medium-sized
d_call: TRBD1
v_call: TRBV4-2
cdr3_aa: CASSPGQESEKLFF
cdr3_nt: TGTGCCAGCAGCCCGGGACAGGAGTCTGAAAAACTGTTTTTT

j_call: TRBJ1-5
clone_size: many
d_call: -
v_call: TRBV27
cdr3_aa: CASSEQGTHQPQHF
cdr3_nt: TGTGCCAGCAGTGAACAGGGAACCCATCAGCCCCAGCATTTT

j_call: TRBJ2-5
clone_size: many
d_call: -
v_call: TRBV2
cdr3_aa: CASSLDSPGETQYF
cdr3_nt: TGTGCCAGCAGTTTGGACTCGCCCGGGGAGACCCAGTACTTC

j_call: TRBJ2-1
clone_size: -
d_call: TRBD1
v_call: TRBV19
cdr3_aa: CASSMTGKNYNEQFF
cdr3_nt: TGTGCCAGTAGTATGACAGGGAAGAACTACAATGAGCAGTTCTTC

j_call: TRBJ2-7
clone_size: medium-sized
d_call: TRBD1
v_call: TRBV5-1
cdr3_aa: CASSADRGPLYEQYF
cdr3_nt: TGCGCCAGCAGCGCCGACAGGGGCCCCCTCTACGAGCAGTACTTC

j_call: TRBJ2-1
clone_size: many
d_call: TRBD1
v_call: TRBV27
cdr3_aa: CASSQGVAGADNEQFF
cdr3_nt: TGTGCCAGCAGTCAGGGGGTAGCAGGGGCCGACAATGAGCAGTTCTTC

j_call: TRBJ2-1
clone_size: many
d_call: TRBD2
v_call: TRBV18
cdr3_aa: CASSPTSGGAHEQFF
cdr3_nt: TGTGCCAGCTCACCTACTAGCGGGGGGGCCCATGAGCAGTTCTTC

j_call: TRBJ2-7
clone_size: -
d_call: -
v_call: TRBV12-5
cdr3_aa: CASGLVPGHALEQYF
cdr3_nt: TGTGCTAGTGGTTTGGTACCGGGACATGCCTTGGAGCAGTACTTC

j_call: TRBJ2-3
clone_size: many
d_call: -
v_call: TRBV7-9
cdr3_aa: CASSLEGGDTDTQYF
cdr3_nt: TGTGCCAGCAGCTTAGAGGGGGGCGACACAGATACGCAGTATTTT

j_call: TRBJ2-3
clone_size: many
d_call: -
v_call: TRBV18
cdr3_aa: CASSAYGADTQYF
cdr3_nt: TGTGCCAGCTCTGCCTACGGGGCAGATACGCAGTATTTT

j_call: TRBJ1-1
clone_size: many
d_call: -
v_call: TRBV9
cdr3_aa: CASSVDPEMNTEAFF
cdr3_nt: TGTGCCAGCAGCGTAGATCCTGAAATGAACACTGAAGCTTTCTTT

j_call: TRBJ1-3
clone_size: many
d_call: -
v_call: TRBV28
cdr3_aa: CASSLYRSSGNTIYF
cdr3_nt: TGTGCCAGCAGTTTATATCGGTCCTCTGGAAACACCATATATTTT

j_call: TRBJ2-3
clone_size: many
d_call: TRBD1
v_call: TRBV27
cdr3_aa: CASSSGTGWMADTQYF
cdr3_nt: TGTGCCAGCAGTTCTGGGACAGGGTGGATGGCAGATACGCAGTATTTT

j_call: TRBJ2-1
clone_size: medium-sized
d_call: TRBD2
v_call: TRBV7-3
cdr3_aa: CASSLASGGYNEQFF
cdr3_nt: TGTGCCAGCAGCTTAGCTAGCGGGGGGTACAATGAGCAGTTCTTC

j_call: TRBJ1-5
clone_size: -
d_call: -
v_call: TRBV19
cdr3_aa: CASSTRDDQPQHF
cdr3_nt: TGTGCCAGTAGTACCCGGGACGATCAGCCCCAGCATTTT

j_call: TRBJ2-7
clone_size: many
d_call: TRBD2
v_call: TRBV29-1
cdr3_aa: CSVGGGSEQYF
cdr3_nt: TGCAGCGTTGGGGGGGGAAGCGAGCAGTACTTC

j_call: TRBJ2-4
clone_size: medium-sized
d_call: -
v_call: TRBV5-1
cdr3_aa: CASTDQNIQYF
cdr3_nt: TGCGCCAGCACCGATCAAAACATTCAGTACTTC

j_call: TRBJ2-7
clone_size: many
d_call: -
v_call: TRBV27
cdr3_aa: CASSWQGGLEQYF
cdr3_nt: TGTGCCAGCAGTTGGCAGGGGGGCCTCGAGCAGTACTTC

j_call: TRBJ1-5
clone_size: many
d_call: -
v_call: TRBV27
cdr3_aa: CASSLYGIGSNQPQHF
cdr3_nt: TGTGCCAGCAGTTTATACGGGATTGGAAGCAATCAGCCCCAGCATTTT

j_call: TRBJ2-3
clone_size: many
d_call: TRBD2
v_call: TRBV12-3/TRBV12-4
cdr3_aa: CASSNHAGTSGTDTQYF
cdr3_nt: TGTGCCAGCAGTAACCACGCCGGGACTAGCGGCACAGATACGCAGTATTTT

j_call: TRBJ1-1
clone_size: many
d_call: -
v_call: TRBV7-9
cdr3_aa: CASSFGRNEAFF
cdr3_nt: TGTGCCAGCAGCTTCGGACGGAATGAAGCTTTCTTT

j_call: TRBJ1-5
clone_size: many
d_call: -
v_call: TRBV19
cdr3_aa: CASSRSPQHF
cdr3_nt: TGTGCCAGTAGTAGGTCGCCCCAGCATTTT

j_call: TRBJ2-5
clone_size: few
d_call: -
v_call: TRBV18
cdr3_aa: CASSPAGQETQYF
cdr3_nt: TGTGCCAGCTCACCCGCCGGCCAAGAGACCCAGTACTTC

j_call: TRBJ2-5
clone_size: many
d_call: TRBD2
v_call: TRBV20-1
cdr3_aa: CSAEGLAGPVVQETQYF
cdr3_nt: TGCAGTGCTGAGGGACTAGCGGGACCCGTGGTCCAAGAGACCCAGTACTTC